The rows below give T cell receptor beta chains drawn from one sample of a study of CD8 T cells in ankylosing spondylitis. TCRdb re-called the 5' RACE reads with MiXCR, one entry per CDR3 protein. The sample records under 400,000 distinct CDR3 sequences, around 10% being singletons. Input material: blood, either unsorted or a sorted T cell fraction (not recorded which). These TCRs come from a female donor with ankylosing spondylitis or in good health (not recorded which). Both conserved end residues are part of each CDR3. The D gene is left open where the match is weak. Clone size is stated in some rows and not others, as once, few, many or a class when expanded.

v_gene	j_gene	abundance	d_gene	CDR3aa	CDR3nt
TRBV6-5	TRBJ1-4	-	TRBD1	CASSSSPGTGGEKLLF	TGTGCCAGCAGTTCCTCTCCGGGGACAGGGGGCGAAAAACTGCTTTTT
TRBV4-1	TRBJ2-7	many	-	CASSQDGSTLQYF	TGCGCCAGCAGCCAAGATGGGTCCACCTTGCAGTACTTC
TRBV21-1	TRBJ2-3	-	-	CASSNCTASTDTQYF	TGTGCCAGCAGCAACTGCACTGCTAGCACAGATACGCAGTATTTT
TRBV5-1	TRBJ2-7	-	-	CASSLRGSHEQYF	TGCGCCAGCAGCTTGAGGGGGAGCCACGAGCAGTACTTC
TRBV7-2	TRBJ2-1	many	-	CASSLVGFENEQFF	TGTGCCAGCAGCTTAGTTGGATTCGAGAATGAGCAGTTCTTC
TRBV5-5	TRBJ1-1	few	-	CASRTRGGARIEAFF	TGTGCCAGCAGAACTAGGGGGGGGGCAAGGATTGAAGCTTTCTTT
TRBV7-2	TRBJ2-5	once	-	CASSSWVRETEYF	TGTGCCAGCAGCTCGTGGGTCCGAGAGACCGAGTACTTC
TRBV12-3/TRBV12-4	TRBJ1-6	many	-	CASRGPVNSPLHF	TGTGCCAGCAGGGGCCCAGTAAATTCACCCCTCCACTTT
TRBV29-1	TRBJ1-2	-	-	CSAGTGTPGGGYTF	TGCAGCGCTGGGACCGGGACACCCGGTGGAGGCTACACCTTC
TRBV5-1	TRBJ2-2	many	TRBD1	CASSQTGGNTGELFF	TGCGCCAGCAGCCAAACAGGGGGGAACACCGGGGAGCTGTTTTTT
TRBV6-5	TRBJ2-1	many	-	CASSVTGVRGTPRYNEQFF	TGTGCCAGCTCAGTTACGGGAGTACGGGGGACTCCACGTTACAATGAGCAGTTCTTC
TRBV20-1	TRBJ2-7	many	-	CSASIQKGSYEQYF	TGCAGTGCTAGCATCCAGAAGGGCTCCTACGAGCAGTACTTC
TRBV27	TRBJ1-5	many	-	CAAIRLVVGDPNQPQHF	TGTGCCGCGATTAGACTTGTAGTAGGTGACCCTAATCAGCCCCAGCATTTT
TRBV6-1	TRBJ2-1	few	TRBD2	CASSTSGGAFNEQFF	TGTGCCAGCAGTACCAGCGGGGGGGCTTTCAATGAGCAGTTCTTC
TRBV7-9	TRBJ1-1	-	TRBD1	CASSLWQGAATEAFF	TGTGCCAGCAGCTTATGGCAGGGGGCAGCTACTGAAGCTTTCTTT
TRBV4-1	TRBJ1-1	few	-	CASSQAQGRGNTEAFF	TGCGCCAGCAGCCAAGCCCAGGGAAGAGGGAACACTGAAGCTTTCTTT
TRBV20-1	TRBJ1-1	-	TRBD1	CSALLDRGNTEAFF	TGCAGTGCCTTACTTGACAGGGGGAACACTGAAGCTTTCTTT
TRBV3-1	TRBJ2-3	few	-	CASSQGTRTDTQYF	TGTGCCAGCAGCCAAGGGACTCGCACAGATACGCAGTATTTT
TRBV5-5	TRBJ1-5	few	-	CASSLAASGQGYQPQHF	TGTGCCAGCAGCTTGGCCGCCTCGGGGCAGGGGTATCAGCCCCAGCATTTT
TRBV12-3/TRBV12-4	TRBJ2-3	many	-	CASSFRQTDTQYF	TGTGCCAGCAGTTTCCGACAGACAGATACGCAGTATTTT
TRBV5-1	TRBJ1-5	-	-	CASSLDARDQPQHF	TGCGCCAGCAGCTTGGATGCCCGGGATCAGCCCCAGCATTTT
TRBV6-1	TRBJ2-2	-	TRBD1	CASSLERGRWLFF	TGTGCCAGCAGTCTTGAAAGGGGGCGATGGTTGTTTTTT
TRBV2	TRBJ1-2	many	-	CASSAMVGNYGYTF	TGTGCCAGCAGTGCTATGGTTGGGAACTATGGCTACACCTTC
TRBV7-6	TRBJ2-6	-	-	CASSLGTVGANVLTF	TGTGCCAGCAGCCTGGGGACGGTTGGGGCCAACGTCCTGACTTTC
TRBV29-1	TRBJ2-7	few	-	CSVEKPPYEQYF	TGCAGCGTTGAAAAGCCCCCCTACGAGCAGTACTTC
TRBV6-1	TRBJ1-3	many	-	CASGWDSTSGNTIYF	TGTGCCAGCGGCTGGGACTCTACTTCTGGAAACACCATATATTTT
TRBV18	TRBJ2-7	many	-	CASSPLGDEQYF	TGTGCCAGCTCACCACTGGGGGACGAGCAGTACTTC
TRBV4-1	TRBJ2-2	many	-	CASSQVGGELFF	TGCGCCAGCAGCCAAGTAGGCGGGGAGCTGTTTTTT
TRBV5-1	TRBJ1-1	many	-	CASSLDQGRGTEAFF	TGCGCCAGCAGCTTGGACCAGGGTAGAGGGACTGAAGCTTTCTTT
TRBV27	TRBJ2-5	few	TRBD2	CASRSQVREGGQETQYF	TGTGCCAGCAGATCCCAAGTAAGGGAGGGCGGCCAAGAGACCCAGTACTTC
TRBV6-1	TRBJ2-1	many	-	CASSKEEGSYNEQFF	TGTGCCAGCAGTAAAGAGGAGGGGTCCTACAATGAGCAGTTCTTC
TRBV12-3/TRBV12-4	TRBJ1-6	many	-	CASSLDIGNLHF	TGTGCCAGCAGTTTGGACATCGGTAACCTCCACTTT
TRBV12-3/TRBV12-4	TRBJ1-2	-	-	CASSLPAGAGDTF	TGTGCCAGCAGTTTACCCGCGGGGGCAGGCGACACCTTC
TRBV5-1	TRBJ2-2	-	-	CASSLEGADTGELFF	TGCGCCAGCAGCTTGGAAGGGGCGGACACCGGGGAGCTGTTTTTT
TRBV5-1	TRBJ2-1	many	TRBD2	CASSLERGGLEQFF	TGCGCCAGCAGCTTGGAACGGGGGGGCCTTGAGCAGTTCTTC